Following are 15 T cell receptor beta chains from one sample sequenced in a study of T-cell memory formation after mild COVID-19. TCRdb used MiXCR to reprocess the 5' RACE reads, holding one entry per CDR3 protein. The sample includes about 390,000 distinct CDR3 sequences, roughly 15% of them seen just once. Material: PBMCs or a T cell subset sorted from them (not recorded which). These receptors were taken from a man younger than 35 who had mild COVID-19 (a few samples of this study predate the infection). Cell type and time point are not known.

The rearrangement links TRBV6-5 to TRBJ2-5, with D maybe TRBD2 (6 bases). CDR3 length equals 15 residues. The germline CDR1 and CDR2 sequences are MNHEY and SVGAGI. Between the trimmed V and J ends, which lost 2 bases and 5 bases, there was a span of 15 bases. This chain's CDR3 is CASSYGTAGGETQYF. CDR3 in DNA: TGTGCCAGCAGTTACGGGACTGCTGGGGGGGAGACCCAGTACTTC.

The V gene is TRBV6-6, the J gene TRBJ2-3, with D tentatively TRBD1 (5 bases). V dropped 7 bases and J dropped 0 bases, with 14 bases sitting between them. Germline CDR1 MNHNY, CDR2 SVGAGI (reference sequence). This CDR3 contains 15 residues. CDR3 residues: CASTTQGSSTDTQYF. The CDR3 nucleotides read TGTGCCAGCACCACCCAGGGATCTAGCACAGATACGCAGTATTTT.

This clonotype was recorded a few times. The chain has TRBV7-2 and TRBJ1-4; D possibly corresponds to TRBD1 (5 bases). Germline CDR1 reads SGHTA; CDR2 reads FQGNSA. V lost 5 bases, J lost 17 bases, and 18 bases lay in between. The CDR3 sequence is 12 residues long. CDR3 DNA sequence: TGTGCCAGCAGCCCTCGACAGAACTTAATCTTTTTT. Its translation: CASSPRQNLIFF.

This clonotype was detected a few times. The chain recombines TRBV10-3 with TRBJ1-1, with D unclear. CDR3 size: 14 residues. Germline CDR1 and CDR2: ENHRY and SYGVKD. V gave up 3 bases and J gave up 1 base, with 9 bases separating them. CDR3: CAISDLGKNTEAFF. The CDR3 coding sequence is TGTGCCATCAGTGATTTGGGAAAGAACACTGAAGCTTTCTTT.

This clonotype occurred a few times. The CDR3: CASSLVAGLETQYF. CDR3 nucleotides: TGCGCCAGCAGCTTGGTTGCGGGTTTAGAGACCCAGTACTTC. The V gene is TRBV5-1, the J gene TRBJ2-5, with D perhaps TRBD2 (5 bases). Deletions cut 0 bases from V and 4 bases from J, with 10 bases between. The CDR3 contains 14 residues. CDR1 is SGHRS and CDR2 is YFSETQ in the germline V gene.

This clonotype was observed a handful of times. The chain uses TRBV15 and TRBJ2-4, with D maybe TRBD1 (6 bases). Germline V CDR1 and CDR2: LNHNV, YYDKDF (reference sequence). V lost 5 bases and J 9 bases, leaving 14 bases between the germline ends. The CDR3 sequence is 13 residues long. CDR3 nucleotide sequence: TGTGCCACCAGCCGCGACAGGCGCGGCATTCAGTACTTC. It is translated as CATSRDRRGIQYF. Variable domain in full (rest from reference TRBV15 and TRBJ2-4): DAMVIQNPRYQVTQFGKPVTLSCSQTLNHNVMYWYQQKSSQAPKLLFHYYDKDFNNEADTPDNFQSRRPNTSFCFLDIRSPGLGDTAMYLCATSRDRRGIQYFGAGTRLSVL.

V gene TRBV11-2 combines with J gene TRBJ1-1; D not certain. The germline V gene has CDR1 SGHAT and CDR2 FQNNGV. The CDR3 loop spans 14 amino acids. Trimming removed 5 bases at V and 0 bases at J, with 10 bases between. The CDR3 DNA sequence: TGTGCCAGCAGCCCCGACCTGATGAACACTGAAGCTTTCTTT. Protein: CASSPDLMNTEAFF.

The chain couples TRBV29-1 to TRBJ2-5, with D maybe TRBD1 (5 bases). Germline V gives CDR1 SQVTM, CDR2 ANQGSEA. The CDR3 has 12 residues. V gave up 4 bases and J gave up 5 bases, with 11 bases separating them. CDR3 coding DNA: TGCAGCGTTGTCCGCCAGGGTGAGACCCAGTACTTC. Its translation is CSVVRQGETQYF.

This clonotype was found many times. This rearrangement joins TRBV20-1 to TRBJ2-5, with D tentatively TRBD1 (6 bases). Germline V lookup: CDR1 DFQATT, CDR2 SNEGSKA (reference sequence). The CDR3 is made up of 14 amino acids. Deletions cut 6 bases from V and 3 bases from J, with 17 bases between. CDR3 nucleotide sequence: TGCAGTGCCTACAAGACAGGTTTTAAAGAGACCCAGTACTTC. This sequence encodes CSAYKTGFKETQYF.

The chain uses TRBV7-9 and TRBJ2-7; D is ambiguous. From germline, CDR1 is SEHNR and CDR2 FQNEAQ (reference sequence). Trimming removed 8 bases at V and 4 bases at J, with 15 bases between. The CDR3 spans 13 residues. CDR3 bases: TGTGCCAGCGCCTTAGGGAACCTTTACGAGCAGTACGTC. Its protein is CASALGNLYEQYV.

The genes are TRBV29-1 and TRBJ2-5; TRBD2 aligns across 8 bases. Trimming removed 1 base from V and 1 base from J; junction bases left unmatched: 5. The CDR3 is 15 residues long. The V gene's germline CDR1 is SQVTM and CDR2 ANQGSEA. CDR3 sequence reads: CSVEVGRGAQETQYF. The CDR3 DNA sequence: TGCAGCGTTGAAGTGGGGCGGGGGGCCCAAGAGACCCAGTACTTC.

Only a few counts were recorded for this clonotype. The chain is built from TRBV4-1 and TRBJ1-1, with D possibly being TRBD1 (5 bases). Germline V gene lookup returns CDR1 MGHRA and CDR2 YSYEKL. The V end lost 0 bases, the J end lost 8 bases, and 13 bases lay between the germline ends. This CDR3 region has 14 residues. CDR3 amino acids: CASSQENSRGEAFF. The CDR3 DNA is TGCGCCAGCAGCCAAGAAAACAGCCGGGGGGAAGCTTTCTTT.

V and J are TRBV20-1 and TRBJ2-3, with 8 bases fitting TRBD2. Unmatched junction bases numbered 7, after V lost 3 bases and J lost 8 bases. This CDR3 has 13 residues. CDR1 and CDR2 from the germline V gene are DFQATT and SNEGSKA (reference sequence). The CDR3 DNA is TGCAGTGCTAGTGCGGGGGGCCCCACTACGCAGTATTTT. Its translation is CSASAGGPTTQYF.

The sample holds a few counts of this clonotype. J is TRBJ2-1 and V is TRBV4-1; a possible D gene is TRBD2 (6 bases). Trimming pared 3 bases from V and 2 bases from J, leaving 14 bases between. Germline V gives CDR1 MGHRA, CDR2 YSYEKL. The CDR3 runs to 16 residues. The CDR3 sequence is CASSHPVVAAYNEQFF. The CDR3 bases are TGCGCCAGCAGCCACCCGGTGGTAGCGGCCTACAATGAGCAGTTCTTC.

This clonotype was counted only a few times. This rearrangement joins TRBV30 to TRBJ1-1; tentative D call: TRBD1 (5 bases). Trimming removed 2 bases at V and 3 bases at J, with 16 bases between. This CDR3 spans 15 amino acids. Per germline, CDR1 GTSNPN and CDR2 SVGIG (reference sequence). This chain's CDR3 is CAWSSLAGHHTEAFF. CDR3 in DNA: TGTGCCTGGAGTTCACTAGCAGGACATCACACTGAAGCTTTCTTT.